The following is a T cell receptor beta chain sequence with its context. This entry belongs to a study of CD8+CD57+ T cells in acquired aplastic anemia. This CDR3 comprises 13 residues. Trimming took 6 bases from V and 6 from J, leaving 15 bases between them. Germline assignment: CDR1 SNHLY and CDR2 FYNNEI. TCR beta VDJ combinations and CDR3 sequences were profiled from genomic DNA. TCRdb used MiXCR to reprocess the reads, holding one entry per CDR3 protein. The data show 200,000 or so distinct CDR3 sequences, 64% seen once. The clonotype originates from a human donor with severe aplastic anemia or a healthy control (not recorded which). Sequencing used sorted CD4+, CD8+, or CD8+CD57+ T cells (not recorded which) from PBMCs. The genes are TRBV2 and TRBJ2-7; possibly TRBD1 for D (7 bases). DNA for the CDR3: TGTGCCAGCAGCCAGGGGGGATTCGGCGAGCAGTACTTC. It specifies CASSQGGFGEQYF.